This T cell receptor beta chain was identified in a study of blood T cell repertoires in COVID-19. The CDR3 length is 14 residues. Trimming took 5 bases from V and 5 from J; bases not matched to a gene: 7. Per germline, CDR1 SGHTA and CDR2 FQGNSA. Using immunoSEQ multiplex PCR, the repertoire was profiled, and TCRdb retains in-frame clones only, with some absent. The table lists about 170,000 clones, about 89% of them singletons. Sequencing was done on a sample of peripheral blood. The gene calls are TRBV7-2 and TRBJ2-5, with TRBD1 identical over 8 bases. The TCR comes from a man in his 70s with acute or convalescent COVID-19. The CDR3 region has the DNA TGTGCCAGCAGCCTGCGGACAGGGAGCGAGACCCAGTACTTC. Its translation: CASSLRTGSETQYF.